The 22 T cell receptor beta chains reported below all come from one sample, sequenced in a study of type 1 and type 2 diabetes patients. The PCR template was genomic DNA. A primer set of 30 forward and 13 reverse primers amplified the CDR3. TCRdb reprocessed the multiplex PCR reads via MiXCR and lists one record per CDR3 protein. The repertoire holds about 270,000 distinct CDR3 sequences, with roughly 44% as singletons. Sequences were obtained from peripheral blood mononuclear cells (PBMCs). These receptors were taken from a young man with type 2 diabetes.

In its sample, this clonotype was seen a few times. The chain joins TRBV7-6 to TRBJ2-7; weak D call: TRBD1 (6 bases). CDR1 SGHVS and CDR2 FNYEAQ come from the germline V gene. The ends were cut back, 5 bases at V and 4 bases at J, with 12 bases in the middle. This CDR3 contains 13 residues. The CDR3 nucleotides are TGTGCCAGCAGCCCAGGGGTGGGATACGAGCAGTACTTC. Protein: CASSPGVGYEQYF. Looking up the rest from reference TRBV7-6 and TRBJ2-7 gives the full variable domain: GAGVSQSPRYKVTKRGQDVALRCDPISGHVSLYWYRQALGQGPEFLTYFNYEAQQDKSGLPNDRFSAERPEGSISTLTIQRTEQRDSAMYRCASSPGVGYEQYFGPGTRLTVT.

This clonotype was observed a handful of times. V gene TRBV30 combines with J gene TRBJ2-1; 10 bases map to TRBD1. J gave up 10 bases and V 0 bases, and 18 bases lay outside the gene matches. Germline V gene sequence: CDR1 GTSNPN, CDR2 SVGIG (reference sequence). There are 18 residues in the CDR3. The CDR3 DNA reads TGTGCCTGGAGTGTACAGGGGGACAGGGGTTCACGAGTCACCGAGCAGTTCTTC. This gives the protein CAWSVQGDRGSRVTEQFF.

The rearrangement joins TRBV7-3 to TRBJ1-2; 9 bases align to TRBD1. J lost 7 bases, V lost 2 bases, and 8 bases had no gene match. CDR3 length: 15 residues. Per germline, CDR1 SGHTA and CDR2 FQGTGA. This chain's CDR3 is CASSLEGTGRIGYTF. The CDR3 DNA is TGTGCCAGCAGCTTAGAGGGGACAGGGCGCATTGGCTACACCTTC.

The CDR3 region is CASKGKAWELFF. CDR3 in DNA: TGTGCCAGCAAGGGAAAAGCTTGGGAGCTGTTTTTT. The chain has TRBV28 and TRBJ2-2; D is uncertain. The germline V and J ends were trimmed by 7 bases and 9 bases, with 12 bases remaining between them. Germline CDR1 is MDHEN and CDR2 is SYDVKM. CDR3 size: 12 residues.

This clonotype occurred a few times. J is TRBJ2-5 and V is TRBV7-9; perhaps D is TRBD1 or TRBD2 (6 bases each). Trimming removed 4 bases at V and 5 bases at J, with 20 bases between. This CDR3 has 16 amino acids. The V gene's germline CDR1 is SEHNR and CDR2 FQNEAQ (reference sequence). The CDR3 nucleotides are TGTGCCAGCAGCTCCCTCCGAGGGGGGACTCTCGAGACCCAGTACTTC. It codes for CASSSLRGGTLETQYF. Filled out from reference TRBV7-9 and TRBJ2-5, the complete variable domain reads DTGVSQNPRHKITKRGQNVTFRCDPISEHNRLYWYRQTLGQGPEFLTYFQNEAQLEKSRLLSDRFSAERPKGSFSTLEIQRTEQGDSAMYLCASSSLRGGTLETQYFGPGTRLLVL.

This chain uses TRBV19 with TRBJ2-3; possible D gene TRBD2, 6 bases. CDR1 is LNHDA and CDR2 is SQIVND in the germline V gene (reference sequence). The V and J ends lost 4 bases and 0 bases respectively, with 11 bases between them. This CDR3 contains 15 residues. In DNA, the CDR3 is TGTGCCAGTAGTAAAGCGGGTACTAGCACAGATACGCAGTATTTT. Translated, it gives CASSKAGTSTDTQYF.

The chain employs TRBV30 and TRBJ2-7; D gene unclear. Trimming stripped 5 bases from V and 0 bases from J, with 14 bases between. The CDR3 is made up of 14 amino acids. CDR1 is GTSNPN and CDR2 is SVGIG in the germline V gene (reference sequence). In DNA, the CDR3 is TGTGCCTGGTCCCTATCTAGGATCTCCTACGAGCAGTACTTC. This encodes CAWSLSRISYEQYF.

The chain is built from TRBV2 and TRBJ2-5; 7 bases line up with TRBD2. V lost 2 bases to trimming and J lost 1 base; unmatched junction nucleotides: 13. The CDR3 length is 18 residues. CDR1 and CDR2 from the germline V gene are SNHLY and FYNNEI. For the CDR3, the DNA is TGTGCCAGCAGTGAAAGTAAAAGAAGCGGGGAGGCCCAAGAGACCCAGTACTTC. It encodes CASSESKRSGEAQETQYF. The entire variable domain, with the rest obtained from reference TRBV2 and TRBJ2-5, is as follows: EPEVTQTPSHQVTQMGQEVILRCVPISNHLYFYWYRQILGQKVEFLVSFYNNEISEKSEIFDDQFSVERPDGSNFTLKIRSTKLEDSAMYFCASSESKRSGEAQETQYFGPGTRLLVL.

J is TRBJ2-7 and V is TRBV20-1, with TRBD1 matching over 11 bases. This CDR3 is 14 amino acids long. With 8 bases clipped from V and 5 bases from J, the junction kept 11 bases outside the gene matches. Germline CDR1 reads DFQATT; CDR2 reads SNEGSKA (reference sequence). CDR3: CSTQPGQGVHEQYF. The CDR3 region has the DNA TGCAGTACTCAACCGGGACAGGGGGTCCACGAGCAGTACTTC.

This clonotype was counted many times. This chain joins TRBV10-3 and TRBJ1-1; a possible D gene is TRBD1 (5 bases). The ends were cut back, 6 bases at V and 4 bases at J, with 9 bases in the middle. From germline, CDR1 is ENHRY and CDR2 SYGVKD. The CDR3 consists of 12 residues. Written as DNA, the CDR3 is TGTGCCATCAGGGGGGGGAGCACTGAAGCTTTCTTT. It encodes CAIRGGSTEAFF.

In its sample, this clonotype was seen a few times. V is TRBV6-5 and J is TRBJ1-2, with 7 bases that match TRBD1. This CDR3 region has 14 residues. V shed 8 bases and J 6 bases; nucleotides not matched to a gene: 12. CDR1 and CDR2 from the germline V gene are MNHEY and SVGAGI. DNA for the CDR3: TGTGCCAGCGGCTTGGTCCGGACAGGAAATGGCTACACCTTC. Its translation: CASGLVRTGNGYTF.

With regard to this clonotype: This may come from a read error, since a much larger clone is one base off. The V call is TRBV2, the J call TRBJ1-2, with a weak D call TRBD1 (6 bases). Trimming left V 6 bases short and J 4 bases short, with 18 bases between. The CDR3 is 15 residues long. Germline lookup yields CDR1 SNHLY and CDR2 FYNNEI. CDR3 loop: CASSSITGQGYGYTF. As DNA, the CDR3 is TGTGCCAGCAGCTCGATCACAGGGCAGGGCTATGGCTACACCTTC. The whole variable domain, filled in from reference TRBV2 and TRBJ1-2, reads EPEVTQTPSHQVTQMGQEVILRCVPISNHLYFYWYRQILGQKVEFLVSFYNNEISEKSEIFDDQFSVERPDGSNFTLKIRSTKLEDSAMYFCASSSITGQGYGYTFGSGTRLTVV.

The V and J genes are TRBV27 and TRBJ2-7; a weak D match, TRBD1 (5 bases). Germline CDR1 and CDR2: MNHEY and SMNVEV (reference sequence). CDR3 length: 12 residues. The V end lost 4 bases, the J end lost 11 bases, and 15 bases lay between the germline ends. As DNA, the CDR3 is TGTGCCAGCAGTTCCCCTGGACAAAGAGAGTACTTC. Its protein product is CASSSPGQREYF.

This rearrangement joins TRBV7-3 to TRBJ2-1; 7 positions agree with TRBD2. Trimming at V came to 8 bases and at J to 5 bases, leaving 6 bases not matched to a gene. The CDR3 covers 13 residues. Germline CDR1 reads SGHTA; CDR2 reads FQGTGA. CDR3 bases: TGTGCCAGCGCGCCGGGAGGCAACAATGAGCAGTTCTTC. As protein: CASAPGGNNEQFF.

The V gene is TRBV19, the J gene TRBJ1-5; the D is unclear. V lost 3 bases and J lost 4, with 10 bases in between. The germline gives CDR1 LNHDA, CDR2 SQIVND (reference sequence). The CDR3 consists of 14 residues. CDR3 loop: CASSIGWENQPQHF. In nucleotides, the CDR3 is TGTGCCAGTAGTATCGGCTGGGAGAATCAGCCCCAGCATTTT.

The CDR3: CASSQTGTGAYEQYF. Here the CDR3 DNA reads TGCGCCAGCAGCCAAACCGGGACAGGGGCCTACGAGCAGTACTTC. This chain joins TRBV4-1 and TRBJ2-7; 10 bases agree with TRBD1. The CDR3 totals 15 residues. V gave up 2 bases and J gave up 2 bases; unmatched junction bases: 3. The germline V gene has CDR1 MGHRA and CDR2 YSYEKL.

The rearrangement links TRBV3-1 to TRBJ2-7; possibly TRBD1 for D (6 bases). In germline, CDR1 is LGHDT, CDR2 YNNKEL (reference sequence). The CDR3 contains 15 residues. V lost 1 base to trimming and J lost 4 bases, with 14 bases between them. In DNA, the CDR3 is TGTGCCAGCAGCCAAGGGGTTCAGGGGCGGTACGAGCAGTACTTC. Protein sequence: CASSQGVQGRYEQYF.

The V gene is TRBV7-9, the J gene TRBJ1-2, with D hard to call. The germline V gene encodes CDR1 SEHNR and CDR2 FQNEAQ (reference sequence). V was shortened by 6 bases and J by 6 bases, with 20 bases between the two germline ends. The CDR3 has 15 amino acids. The CDR3 sequence: CASSEFGFSLDGYTF. The CDR3 region has the DNA TGTGCCAGCAGTGAATTTGGGTTCAGCCTGGATGGCTACACCTTC.

This sequence joins TRBV20-1 and TRBJ1-1, with 9 bases identical to TRBD1. After removal of 6 bases from V and 0 bases from J, the junction contained 8 bases not matched to a gene. This CDR3 has 15 amino acids. Germline CDR1 reads DFQATT; CDR2 reads SNEGSKA (reference sequence). The CDR3 is CSAPAGTGMNTEAFF. CDR3 bases: TGCAGTGCCCCCGCCGGGACAGGGATGAACACTGAAGCTTTCTTT.

This clonotype was observed a handful of times. The gene calls are TRBV2 and TRBJ1-6; D unclear. V lost 2 bases to trimming and J lost 4 bases, with 6 bases between them. The CDR3 has 14 amino acids. The germline gives CDR1 SNHLY, CDR2 FYNNEI. Here the CDR3 reads CASSEPVYNSPLHF. The CDR3 DNA is TGTGCCAGCAGTGAACCTGTTTATAATTCACCCCTCCACTTT.

The genes are TRBV20-1 and TRBJ1-2; D gene ambiguous. Trimming stripped 5 bases from V and 0 bases from J, with 13 bases between. The CDR3 has 14 residues. Germline V gene lookup returns CDR1 DFQATT and CDR2 SNEGSKA (reference sequence). This CDR3 is CSAPIGVANYGYTF. CDR3 coding DNA: TGCAGTGCTCCGATTGGGGTAGCTAACTATGGCTACACCTTC.

This clonotype was detected a few times. The V and J genes are TRBV7-2 and TRBJ1-6; 11 bases are a match to TRBD1. V trimming: 2 bases; J trimming: 9 bases; junction bases outside the gene matches: 3. Germline V gene sequence: CDR1 SGHTA, CDR2 FQGNSA. CDR3 length: 15 residues. The CDR3 reads CASSLSGTGGSPLHF. The CDR3 coding sequence is TGTGCCAGCAGCTTATCTGGGACAGGGGGTTCACCCCTCCACTTT.